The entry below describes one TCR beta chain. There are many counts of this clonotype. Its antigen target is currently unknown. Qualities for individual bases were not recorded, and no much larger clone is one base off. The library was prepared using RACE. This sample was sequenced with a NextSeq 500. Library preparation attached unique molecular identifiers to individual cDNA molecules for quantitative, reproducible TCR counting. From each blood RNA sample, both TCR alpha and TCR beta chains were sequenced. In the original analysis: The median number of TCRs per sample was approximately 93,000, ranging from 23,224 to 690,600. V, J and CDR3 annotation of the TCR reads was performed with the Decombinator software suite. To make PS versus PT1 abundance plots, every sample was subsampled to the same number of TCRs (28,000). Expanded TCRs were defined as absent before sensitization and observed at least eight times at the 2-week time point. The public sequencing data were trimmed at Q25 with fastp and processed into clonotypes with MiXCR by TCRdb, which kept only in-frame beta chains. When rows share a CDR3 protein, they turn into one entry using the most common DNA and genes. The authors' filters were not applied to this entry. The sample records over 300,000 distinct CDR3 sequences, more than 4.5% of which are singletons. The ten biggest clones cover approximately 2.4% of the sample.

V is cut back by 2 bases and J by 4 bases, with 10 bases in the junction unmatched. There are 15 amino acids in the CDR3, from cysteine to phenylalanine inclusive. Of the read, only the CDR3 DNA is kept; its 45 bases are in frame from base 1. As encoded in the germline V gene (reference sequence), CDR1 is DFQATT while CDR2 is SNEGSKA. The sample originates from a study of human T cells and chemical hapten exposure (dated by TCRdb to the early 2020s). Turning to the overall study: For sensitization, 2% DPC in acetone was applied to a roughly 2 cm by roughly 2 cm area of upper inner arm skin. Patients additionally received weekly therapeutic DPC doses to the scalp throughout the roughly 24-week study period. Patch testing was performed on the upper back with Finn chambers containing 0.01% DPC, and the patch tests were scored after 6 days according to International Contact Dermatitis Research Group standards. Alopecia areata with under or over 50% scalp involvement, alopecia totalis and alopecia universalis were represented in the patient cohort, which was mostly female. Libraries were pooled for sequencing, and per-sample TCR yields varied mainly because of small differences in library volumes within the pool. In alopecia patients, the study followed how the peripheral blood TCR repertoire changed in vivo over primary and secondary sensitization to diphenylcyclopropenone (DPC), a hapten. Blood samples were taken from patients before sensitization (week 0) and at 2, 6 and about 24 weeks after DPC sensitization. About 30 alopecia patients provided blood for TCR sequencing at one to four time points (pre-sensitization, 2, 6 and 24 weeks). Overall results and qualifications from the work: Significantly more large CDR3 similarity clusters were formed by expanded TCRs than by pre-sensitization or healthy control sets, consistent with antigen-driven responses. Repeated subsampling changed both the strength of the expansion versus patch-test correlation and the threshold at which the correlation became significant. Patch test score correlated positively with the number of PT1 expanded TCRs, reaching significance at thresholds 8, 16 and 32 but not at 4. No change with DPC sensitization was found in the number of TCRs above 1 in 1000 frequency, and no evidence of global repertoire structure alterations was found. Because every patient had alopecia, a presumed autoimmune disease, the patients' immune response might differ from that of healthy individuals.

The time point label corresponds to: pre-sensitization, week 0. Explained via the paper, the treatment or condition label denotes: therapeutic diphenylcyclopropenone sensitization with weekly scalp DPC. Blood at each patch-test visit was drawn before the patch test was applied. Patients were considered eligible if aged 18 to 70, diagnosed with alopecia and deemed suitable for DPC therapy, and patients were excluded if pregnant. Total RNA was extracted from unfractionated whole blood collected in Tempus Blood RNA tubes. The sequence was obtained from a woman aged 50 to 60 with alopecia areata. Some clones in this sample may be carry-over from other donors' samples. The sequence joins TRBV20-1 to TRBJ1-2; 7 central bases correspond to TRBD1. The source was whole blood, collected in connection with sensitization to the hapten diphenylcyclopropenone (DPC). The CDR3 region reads CSARLRTGERYGYTF. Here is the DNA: TGCAGTGCTAGACTACGGACAGGAGAGCGCTATGGCTACACCTTC.